The rows below give T cell receptor beta chains drawn from one sample of a study of early T cells in non-severe SARS-CoV-2 infection. MiXCR, run by TCRdb on the 5' RACE reads, gives a single entry per CDR3 protein. The sample gives tens of thousands of distinct CDR3 sequences, around 3% of which show up once; about 0.72% is in the top ten. The sample comprised whole blood. All receptors come from an adult who was a healthcare worker with PCR-confirmed SARS-CoV-2 infection or an uninfected control (not recorded which). Each CDR3 is given with its conserved first and last residue. The D gene is left open where the match is weak. Size is omitted from some rows. Given values are once, few, many or a class for expanded clones.

V gene,clone size,J gene,D gene,CDR3 protein,CDR3 DNA
TRBV3-1,many,TRBJ1-5,NA,CASSPRINQPQHF,TGTGCCAGCAGCCCGAGAATTAATCAGCCCCAGCATTTT
TRBV7-9,many,TRBJ2-3,NA,CASSLATRGTDTQYF,TGTGCCAGCAGCTTAGCGACAAGAGGCACAGATACGCAGTATTTT
TRBV7-6,NA,TRBJ2-3,NA,CASSLGVGDTDTQYF,TGTGCCAGCAGCTTAGGAGTCGGAGACACAGATACGCAGTATTTT
TRBV12-3/TRBV12-4,many,TRBJ2-2,TRBD1,CASSPPWTGAGAGELFF,TGTGCCAGCAGTCCTCCCTGGACAGGGGCTGGGGCCGGGGAGCTGTTTTTT
TRBV12-3/TRBV12-4,many,TRBJ1-1,NA,CASRKNLQNTEAFF,TGTGCCAGCAGGAAAAACCTACAGAACACTGAAGCTTTCTTT
TRBV5-1,few,TRBJ2-1,TRBD1,CASNAGGPSNEQFF,TGCGCCAGCAACGCAGGGGGCCCTAGCAATGAGCAGTTCTTC
TRBV19,many,TRBJ1-3,TRBD1,CASSVDRVSGNTIYF,TGTGCCAGTAGTGTCGACAGGGTCTCTGGAAACACCATATATTTT
TRBV9,many,TRBJ1-1,NA,CASSETGNTEAFF,TGTGCCAGCAGCGAAACAGGGAACACTGAAGCTTTCTTT
TRBV27,many,TRBJ2-3,NA,CASSEGLSTDTQYF,TGTGCCAGCAGTGAGGGACTGAGCACAGATACGCAGTATTTT
TRBV6-5,many,TRBJ1-1,NA,CASSYSSGRVNTEAFF,TGTGCCAGCAGTTACTCGTCGGGACGGGTGAACACTGAAGCTTTCTTT
TRBV29-1,many,TRBJ2-1,TRBD2,CSVVGLAGTYNEQFF,TGCAGCGTGGTGGGCTTAGCGGGGACCTACAATGAGCAGTTCTTC